Presented here are 22 T cell receptor beta chains from one specimen sequenced in a study of shared clonotypes between healthy human individuals. TCRdb's table, derived via immunoSEQ multiplex PCR, lists solely in-frame clones and lacks some. This table holds hundreds of thousands of clones, 90% to 97% found once. Sequenced material: memory CD8+ T cells sorted from blood. Subset described: CD45RO+ cells pooled with CCR7-negative TemRA cells. The receptor set was obtained from a man aged 25-40 years in good health.

The chain couples TRBV19 to TRBJ1-3; D is possibly TRBD1 (5 bases). CDR3 length: 13 amino acids. The V gene's germline CDR1 is LNHDA and CDR2 SQIVND (reference sequence). Trimming pared 11 bases from V and 0 bases from J, leaving 11 bases between. The CDR3 nucleotides are TGTGCCGCTCTCGGGGGCTCTGGAAACACCATATATTTT. Its protein product is CAALGGSGNTIYF.

This chain links TRBV6-6 with TRBJ2-3, with a tentative D call TRBD2 (6 bases). The V end lost 2 bases, the J end lost 0 bases, and 9 bases lay between the germline ends. From germline, CDR1 is MNHNY and CDR2 SVGAGI (reference sequence). This CDR3 spans 15 amino acids. Here the CDR3 DNA reads TGTGCCAGCAGTTACCCCGGGACTAGCACAGATACGCAGTATTTT. It is translated as CASSYPGTSTDTQYF.

V gene TRBV9 combines with J gene TRBJ1-3; TRBD1 might be the D (6 bases). The CDR3 is made up of 16 amino acids. Germline assignment: CDR1 SGDLS and CDR2 YYNGEE. Deletions cut 4 bases from V and 2 bases from J, with 16 bases between. The chain's CDR3 is CASSLGGAGAGNTIYF. The CDR3 nucleotides read TGTGCCAGCAGCTTAGGAGGTGCAGGGGCTGGAAACACCATATATTTT. Together with reference TRBV9 and TRBJ1-3, the CDR3 gives the full variable domain: DSGVTQTPKHLITATGQRVTLRCSPRSGDLSVYWYQQSLDQGLQFLIQYYNGEERAKGNILERFSAQQFPDLHSELNLSSLELGDSALYFCASSLGGAGAGNTIYFGEGSWLTVV.

The chain is built from TRBV29-1 and TRBJ2-3; weak D call: TRBD2 (6 bases). Trimming took off 4 bases at V and 6 bases at J, with 20 bases between the two ends. CDR1 SQVTM and CDR2 ANQGSEA come from the germline V gene. CDR3 size: 15 residues. This CDR3 reads CSVGVRRESMDTQYF. CDR3 DNA: TGCAGCGTTGGGGTACGGCGGGAATCGATGGATACGCAGTATTTT.

Written as DNA, the CDR3 is TGTGCCAGCAGTTACAGAGTGTCTAATGAAAAACTGTTTTTT. It yields the protein CASSYRVSNEKLFF. The chain carries TRBV6-6 and TRBJ1-4; D is undetermined. Germline-derived CDR1 and CDR2 are MNHNY and SVGAGI (reference sequence). The CDR3 length is 14 residues. Trimming removed 2 bases from V and 3 bases from J, with 7 bases in between.

The chain has TRBV6-6 and TRBJ2-7; D uncertain. Germline assignment: CDR1 MNHNY and CDR2 SVGAGI (reference sequence). V shed 6 bases and J shed 1 base, with 13 bases lying between them. The CDR3 runs 14 residues. This chain's CDR3 is CASRPQTESYEQYF. The DNA of the CDR3 is TGTGCCAGCAGACCCCAGACGGAGTCCTACGAGCAGTACTTC.

The table lists this clone with a count of one. The J gene is TRBJ2-3, the V gene TRBV30; TRBD2 matches at 14 bases. Germline lookup yields CDR1 GTSNPN and CDR2 SVGIG (reference sequence). The V and J ends lost 3 bases and 5 bases, in that order; junction bases with no gene match: 4. The CDR3 consists of 15 residues. The CDR3 nucleotides read TGTGCCTGGAGCGTCGGGACTAGCGGGAGAGATACGCAGTATTTT. Protein product: CAWSVGTSGRDTQYF.

The rearrangement joins TRBV5-1 to TRBJ2-1; tentative D call: TRBD2 (5 bases). This CDR3 is 13 amino acids long. V shed 2 bases and J shed 6 bases, with 9 bases lying between them. Germline CDR1 reads SGHRS; CDR2 reads YFSETQ. The CDR3 DNA reads TGCGCCAGCAGCTTTAACGGGGTCAATGAGCAGTTCTTC. It translates to CASSFNGVNEQFF.

This clone was seen only once. Compared with germline, one end of the junction differs, possibly owing to a read error. J is TRBJ2-2 and V is TRBV28, with TRBD2 matching 7 bases. The length of the CDR3 is 12 residues. The V gene's germline CDR1 is MDHEN and CDR2 SYDVKM. The DNA of the CDR3 is TGTGCCAGCAGTTCCCTTGGGGGGGTGCTGTTTTTT. Protein sequence: CASSSLGGVLFF.

Only one count was recorded for this clone. The gene calls are TRBV4-1 and TRBJ2-5; D gene uncertain. V was shortened by 1 base and J by 5 bases, with 11 bases between the two germline ends. The CDR3 contains 14 residues. Germline CDR1 and CDR2: MGHRA and YSYEKL. The CDR3 bases are TGCGCCAGCAGCCAAGTTGCCATGGTCGAGACCCAGTACTTC. It codes for CASSQVAMVETQYF.

The rearrangement joins TRBV7-2 to TRBJ2-3; D is possibly TRBD1 (5 bases). The V gene's germline CDR1 is SGHTA and CDR2 FQGNSA. V was trimmed by 5 bases and J by 6 bases, leaving 12 bases between them. The CDR3 contains 13 residues. CDR3 region: CASSNNRPDTQYF. For the CDR3, the DNA is TGTGCCAGCAGCAATAACAGGCCGGATACGCAGTATTTT.

V usage is TRBV6-6 and J usage is TRBJ2-1; 9 nucleotides line up with TRBD2. The CDR3 loop spans 14 amino acids. V lost 5 bases to trimming and J lost 5 bases; unmatched junction nucleotides: 4. CDR1 is MNHNY, CDR2 SVGAGI, per germline (reference sequence). The CDR3, as DNA: TGTGCCAGCAGTGCCCGACTAGCGGACAATGAGCAGTTCTTC. It encodes CASSARLADNEQFF.

V gene TRBV5-1 combines with J gene TRBJ2-3; D unresolved. V shed 5 bases and J shed 4 bases, with 5 bases lying between them. The CDR3 runs to 11 residues. Germline V gene lookup returns CDR1 SGHRS and CDR2 YFSETQ. The CDR3 reads CASSVADTQYF. The CDR3 nucleotides read TGCGCCAGCAGTGTCGCAGATACGCAGTATTTT.

In this sample, this clone turned up once. The chain is built from TRBV5-4 and TRBJ2-5, with 10 bases matching TRBD2. The ends lost 3 bases at V and 0 bases at J; junction bases unmatched: 5. Germline CDR1 SGHNT, CDR2 YYREEE (reference sequence). CDR3 length: 16 amino acids. The CDR3 coding sequence is TGTGCCAGCAGCTGGGGGGGACTAGCGTACCAAGAGACCCAGTACTTC. Its translation is CASSWGGLAYQETQYF.

This chain connects TRBV4-2 to TRBJ2-5; D is ambiguous. The CDR3 covers 12 residues. V was shortened by 0 bases and J by 7 bases, with 6 bases between the two germline ends. Per germline, CDR1 LGHNA and CDR2 YNFKEQ. For the CDR3, the DNA is TGTGCCAGCAGCCAAGAAGGCGGGACCCAGTACTTC. It is translated as CASSQEGGTQYF.

The chain has TRBV7-9 and TRBJ2-5; TRBD2 matches at 13 bases. J was trimmed by 5 bases and V by 5 bases; bases with no gene match: 8. Germline CDR1 is SEHNR and CDR2 is FQNEAQ (reference sequence). The CDR3 has 16 amino acids. CDR3 in amino acids: CASSPGTSGDTETQYF. The CDR3 region has the DNA TGTGCCAGCAGCCCCGGGACTAGCGGGGACACGGAGACCCAGTACTTC.

The rearrangement joins TRBV2 to TRBJ2-5; D might be TRBD2 (6 bases). The germline V and J ends were trimmed by 7 bases and 7 bases, with 19 bases remaining between them. The CDR3 runs to 14 residues. Germline assignment: CDR1 SNHLY and CDR2 FYNNEI. CDR3 bases: TGTGCCAGCACGGGCGGGATTCCCTTAGGGACCCAGTACTTC. It is translated as CASTGGIPLGTQYF.

This chain links TRBV10-3 with TRBJ1-2; no reliable D call. Trimming took 0 bases from V and 3 from J, leaving 8 bases between them. CDR1 ENHRY and CDR2 SYGVKD come from the germline V gene. This CDR3 is built from 14 residues. Here the CDR3 reads CAISESGKHYGYTF. In nucleotides, the CDR3 is TGTGCCATCAGTGAGTCGGGTAAACACTATGGCTACACCTTC.

This chain links TRBV9 with TRBJ2-5, with 7 bases lining up with TRBD2. Germline-derived CDR1 and CDR2 are SGDLS and YYNGEE. V lost 0 bases, J lost 5 bases, and 7 bases stayed unmatched. The CDR3 totals 15 residues. In DNA, the CDR3 is TGTGCCAGCAGCGTAGGGCGGGAGTTCGTGGAGACCCAGTACTTC. Encoded protein: CASSVGREFVETQYF.

The genes are TRBV18 and TRBJ2-5; D call uncertain. Germline CDR1 reads KGHSH; CDR2 reads LQKENI. The CDR3 covers 14 residues. The V gene lost 0 bases and the J gene lost 4 bases, with 9 bases spanning the gap. The CDR3 bases are TGTGCCAGCTCACCACCGCCTTCCCCAGAGACCCAGTACTTC. Translation gives CASSPPPSPETQYF.

The chain uses TRBV28 and TRBJ2-1; 14 nucleotides line up with TRBD2. The length of the CDR3 is 15 residues. After removal of 3 bases from V and 5 bases from J, the junction contained 0 bases not matched to a gene. Germline values: CDR1 MDHEN, CDR2 SYDVKM. CDR3 nucleotides: TGTGCCAGCAGTTTGGGACTAGCGGGAGACAATGAGCAGTTCTTC. It codes for CASSLGLAGDNEQFF.

Here the CDR3 reads CASSLELRTYEQYF. DNA for the CDR3: TGTGCCAGCAGCTTGGAGTTGAGGACCTACGAGCAGTACTTC. The chain links TRBV7-2 to TRBJ2-7, with D unclear. V lost 3 bases and J 2 bases, leaving 11 bases between the germline ends. Germline V gene sequence: CDR1 SGHTA, CDR2 FQGNSA. There are 14 residues in the CDR3.